Each of the 23 T cell receptor beta chains below was sequenced from the same sample in a study of Graves' ophthalmopathy and Graves' hyperthyroidism. As the template, RNA transcripts were used to amplify TCR beta CDR3 regions. The library came from an HTBI-primed first-round RT-PCR and a second-round multiplex PCR. MiXCR, run by TCRdb on the multiplex PCR reads, gives a single entry per CDR3 protein. The data show 740,000 or so distinct CDR3 sequences, 40% seen once. Sequencing was performed on peripheral blood. These receptors came from an adult man with Graves' ophthalmopathy.

The J gene is TRBJ2-5, the V gene TRBV7-9, with D possibly matching TRBD1 (5 bases). V shed 6 bases and J shed 5 bases, with 10 bases lying between them. The germline CDR1 and CDR2 sequences are SEHNR and FQNEAQ (reference sequence). CDR3 size: 12 residues. CDR3 sequence reads: CASSAPGETQYF. CDR3 in DNA: TGTGCCAGCAGTGCCCCAGGGGAGACCCAGTACTTC.

In its sample, this clonotype was seen a few times. The chain links TRBV12-3 or TRBV12-4 to TRBJ1-2; D ambiguous. V dropped 2 bases and J dropped 10 bases, with 11 bases sitting between them. CDR3 length: 12 residues. The CDR3 sequence: CASSLKGLLYTF. CDR3 DNA sequence: TGTGCCAGCAGTTTAAAAGGGCTGCTCTACACCTTC.

The chain employs TRBV7-2 and TRBJ2-7; D not resolved. The germline gives CDR1 SGHTA, CDR2 FQGNSA. The CDR3 sequence is 13 residues long. V was clipped by 0 bases and J by 6 bases, with 9 bases between them. The CDR3 DNA reads TGTGCCAGCAGCTTAGCGGGAATGGGCGAGCAGTACTTC. This gives the protein CASSLAGMGEQYF.

This chain uses TRBV20-1 with TRBJ2-7; D is possibly TRBD1 (6 bases). V was cut by 0 bases and J by 3 bases, with 12 bases left in between. CDR1 and CDR2 from the germline V gene are DFQATT and SNEGSKA (reference sequence). The CDR3 is 14 residues long. The CDR3 region is CSARDPQGIYEQYF. CDR3 coding DNA: TGCAGTGCTAGAGATCCACAGGGAATCTACGAGCAGTACTTC.

On this clonotype: A much bigger clone sits one base away, suggesting this may be a read error. The J gene is TRBJ2-7, the V gene TRBV10-3; 8 positions agree with TRBD2. This CDR3 has 14 residues. Per the germline V gene, CDR1 is ENHRY and CDR2 is SYGVKD. The CDR3 region is CASSVVAGNPEQYF. The CDR3 DNA follows: TGTGCCAGCAGTGTAGTAGCGGGAAACCCCGAGCAGTACTTC.

The V and J genes are TRBV30 and TRBJ1-6, with no clear D. The germline V gene encodes CDR1 GTSNPN and CDR2 SVGIG (reference sequence). This CDR3 is 14 amino acids long. V was pared by 4 bases and J by 6 bases, with 13 bases between. DNA for the CDR3: TGTGCCTGGACAGTTGCGGGAGGTAATTCACCCCTCCACTTT. Its protein is CAWTVAGGNSPLHF.

This chain connects TRBV2 to TRBJ2-7; 10 positions agree with TRBD1. The CDR3 is 15 amino acids. The trim removed 6 bases at V and 1 base at J, leaving 6 bases unmatched. In germline, CDR1 is SNHLY, CDR2 FYNNEI. The chain's CDR3 is CASSRDRGLSYEQYF. CDR3 nucleotides: TGTGCCAGCAGCCGGGACAGGGGTCTTTCCTACGAGCAGTACTTC.

The rearrangement uses TRBV2 and TRBJ2-7; D is perhaps TRBD2 (6 bases). Trimming cost V 6 bases and J 0 bases, with 15 bases left between them. The V gene's germline CDR1 is SNHLY and CDR2 FYNNEI. The CDR3 runs 15 residues. The CDR3 sequence is CASSDGGSPSYEQYF. The DNA for the CDR3 is TGTGCCAGCAGCGATGGGGGGAGCCCCTCCTACGAGCAGTACTTC.

This clonotype was detected many times. This sequence joins TRBV19 and TRBJ1-5, with TRBD1 as a possible D gene (6 bases). Germline assignment: CDR1 LNHDA and CDR2 SQIVND (reference sequence). The CDR3 runs 13 residues. V lost 4 bases, J lost 4 bases, and 8 bases lay in between. CDR3 loop: CASSTQGNQPQHF. The CDR3 coding sequence is TGTGCCAGTAGTACACAGGGAAATCAGCCCCAGCATTTT.

The V and J genes are TRBV7-2 and TRBJ2-7, with D unclear. This CDR3 has 13 residues. Per germline, CDR1 SGHTA and CDR2 FQGNSA. Trimming took off 3 bases at V and 6 bases at J, with 12 bases between the two ends. The CDR3 nucleotides read TGTGCCAGCAGCTTGGCGGCTAGTGGCGAGCAGTACTTC. Its protein product is CASSLAASGEQYF.

The gene calls are TRBV24-1 and TRBJ1-1, with D possibly TRBD1 on 5 matching bases. The germline gives CDR1 KGHDR, CDR2 SFDVKD. The V end lost 4 bases, the J end lost 5 bases, and 7 bases lay between the germline ends. CDR3 size: 12 residues. The CDR3 is CATSDRDTEAFF. The CDR3 DNA follows: TGTGCCACCAGTGACAGGGATACTGAAGCTTTCTTT.

The V gene is TRBV20-1, the J gene TRBJ2-5; the D gene is possibly TRBD1 (6 bases). Germline assignment: CDR1 DFQATT and CDR2 SNEGSKA (reference sequence). This CDR3 has 14 amino acids. V lost 5 bases to trimming and J lost 1 base, with 14 bases between them. DNA for the CDR3: TGCAGTGCTCCCACCGGGACATCCCAAGAGACCCAGTACTTC. This gives the protein CSAPTGTSQETQYF.

As regards this clonotype: This may come from a read error, since a much larger clone is one base off. This chain uses TRBV5-1 with TRBJ1-2; D possibly corresponds to TRBD1 (6 bases). Germline assignment: CDR1 SGHRS and CDR2 YFSETQ. The CDR3 has 14 amino acids. The V end lost 5 bases, the J end lost 2 bases, and 13 bases lay between the germline ends. DNA for the CDR3: TGCGCCAGCAGTCGACGTGGGGGCAACTATGGCTACACCTTC. The encoded protein is CASSRRGGNYGYTF.

This clonotype was seen more than once but under ten times. The genes are TRBV4-1 and TRBJ2-7; perhaps TRBD1 as D (6 bases). Germline CDR1 MGHRA, CDR2 YSYEKL. The CDR3 covers 15 residues. The V gene lost 3 bases and the J gene lost 4 bases, with 16 bases spanning the gap. The DNA of the CDR3 is TGCGCCAGCAGCCAGTTGGGGGCCAGGCTTTACGAGCAGTACTTC. It is translated as CASSQLGARLYEQYF.

The sample holds many counts of this clonotype. The CDR3 sequence is CSVEATKALSGANVLTF. CDR3 nucleotide sequence: TGCAGCGTTGAAGCTACAAAGGCCCTCTCTGGGGCCAACGTCCTGACTTTC. The rearrangement uses TRBV29-1 and TRBJ2-6; D is unresolved. Trimming pared 1 base from V and 0 bases from J, leaving 13 bases between. This CDR3 is built from 17 residues. Germline V gene lookup returns CDR1 SQVTM and CDR2 ANQGSEA.

The chain is built from TRBV20-1 and TRBJ1-1; D gene unclear. V lost 4 bases and J lost 1, with 4 bases in between. The CDR3 consists of 11 residues. CDR1 is DFQATT, CDR2 SNEGSKA, per germline (reference sequence). CDR3 protein: CSATENTEAFF. The CDR3 coding sequence is TGCAGTGCTACAGAGAACACTGAAGCTTTCTTT.

DNA of the CDR3: TGTGCCATCAAGGACAGGGGGTCCTACGAGCAGTACTTC. This gives the protein CAIKDRGSYEQYF. The chain carries TRBV10-3 and TRBJ2-7; 10 bases agree with TRBD1. CDR3 length: 13 residues. Germline values: CDR1 ENHRY, CDR2 SYGVKD. With 7 bases clipped from V and 1 base from J, the junction kept 1 base outside the gene matches.

The rearrangement uses TRBV12-3 or TRBV12-4 and TRBJ1-1; 7 bases match TRBD1. The V segment lost 5 bases and the J segment 5 bases; nucleotides outside the gene matches: 17. The CDR3 covers 17 residues. The CDR3 reads CASSDHRQGYVGTEAFF. DNA for the CDR3: TGTGCCAGCAGTGACCACAGACAGGGATACGTGGGGACTGAAGCTTTCTTT.

This clonotype occurred a few times. The chain has TRBV20-1 and TRBJ2-5; tentative D call: TRBD2 (5 bases). This CDR3 is built from 14 residues. Germline V lookup: CDR1 DFQATT, CDR2 SNEGSKA (reference sequence). Deletions cut 6 bases from V and 0 bases from J, with 14 bases between. In DNA form, the CDR3 reads TGCAGTGCCCATCGGGGTAACAACCAAGAGACCCAGTACTTC. Translating it yields CSAHRGNNQETQYF.

The V gene is TRBV2, the J gene TRBJ1-4; D possibly corresponds to TRBD1 (5 bases). V dropped 3 bases and J dropped 15 bases, with 11 bases sitting between them. The germline CDR1 and CDR2 sequences are SNHLY and FYNNEI. This CDR3 spans 11 amino acids. The CDR3 spells CASSDDSVVFF. In DNA, the CDR3 is TGTGCCAGCAGTGATGACAGCGTGGTGTTTTTT.

This clonotype was observed at least ten times. This chain joins TRBV7-2 and TRBJ1-1; D uncertain. Germline assignment: CDR1 SGHTA and CDR2 FQGNSA. V was cut by 8 bases and J by 3 bases, with 13 bases left in between. The CDR3 spans 13 residues. This CDR3 reads CASRRTLYTEAFF. CDR3 DNA sequence: TGTGCCAGCCGCAGGACCCTCTACACTGAAGCTTTCTTT.

This clonotype has ten or more counts. The chain links TRBV15 to TRBJ1-6; D might be TRBD1 (6 bases). V was pared by 5 bases and J by 7 bases, with 15 bases between. This CDR3 has 15 amino acids. Germline V lookup: CDR1 LNHNV, CDR2 YYDKDF (reference sequence). CDR3 coding DNA: TGTGCCACCAGCTGGTCGGTTAGGGGGAATTCACCCCTCCACTTT. Translation: CATSWSVRGNSPLHF.

This clonotype appeared many times. The CDR3 loop is CASSFYRGSSSPLHF. In DNA, the CDR3 is TGTGCCAGCAGCTTTTACAGGGGAAGCAGTTCACCCCTCCACTTT. The chain employs TRBV7-9 and TRBJ1-6, with 7 bases fitting TRBD1. Looked up from germline, CDR1 is SEHNR and CDR2 is FQNEAQ (reference sequence). V gave up 3 bases and J gave up 9 bases; unmatched junction bases: 8. This CDR3 is 15 amino acids long.